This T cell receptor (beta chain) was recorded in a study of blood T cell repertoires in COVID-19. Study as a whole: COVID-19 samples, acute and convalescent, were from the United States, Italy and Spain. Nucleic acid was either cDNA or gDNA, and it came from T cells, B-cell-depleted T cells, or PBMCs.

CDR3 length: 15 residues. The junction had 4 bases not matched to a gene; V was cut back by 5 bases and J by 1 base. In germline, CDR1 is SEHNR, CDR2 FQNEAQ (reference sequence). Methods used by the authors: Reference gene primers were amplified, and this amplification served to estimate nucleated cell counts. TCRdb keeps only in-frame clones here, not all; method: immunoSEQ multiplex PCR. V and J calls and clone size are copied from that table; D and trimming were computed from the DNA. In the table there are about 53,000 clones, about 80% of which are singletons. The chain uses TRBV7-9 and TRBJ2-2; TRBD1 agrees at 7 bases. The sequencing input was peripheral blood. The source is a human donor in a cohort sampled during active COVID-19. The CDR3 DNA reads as TGTGCCAGCAGCATACAGGGGAAGAACACCGGGGAGCTGTTTTTT. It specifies CASSIQGKNTGELFF.